The 12 T cell receptor beta chains reported below all come from one sample, sequenced in a study of T cells in Graves' hyperthyroidism and ophthalmopathy. It was RNA transcripts that yielded the amplified TCR beta CDR3 regions. The TCR CDR3 first-round RT-PCR relied on the HTBI primer set. MiXCR, run by TCRdb on the multiplex PCR reads, gives a single entry per CDR3 protein. Among some 700,000 distinct CDR3 sequences listed, 17% were seen once. Specimen: blood. These receptors originate from a man aged 45-60 years with Graves' hyperthyroidism.

This clonotype has a handful of counts. The chain employs TRBV2 and TRBJ1-1; D remains unclear. Germline V gene data show CDR1 as SNHLY and CDR2 as FYNNEI. The CDR3 has 13 amino acids. V was shortened by 7 bases and J by 4 bases, with 13 bases between the two germline ends. CDR3 in DNA: TGTGCCAGCAAGAGGGATATGGGCACTGAAGCTTTCTTT. Encoded protein: CASKRDMGTEAFF.

This clonotype has a handful of counts. The CDR3 loop is CASSESWGEQYF. Written as DNA, the CDR3 is TGCGCCAGCAGTGAGTCGTGGGGCGAGCAGTACTTC. V is TRBV10-1 and J is TRBJ2-7, with D uncertain. Trimming took 0 bases from V and 6 from J, leaving 6 bases between them. The CDR3 sequence is 12 residues long. Germline lookup yields CDR1 WNHNN and CDR2 SYGVQD (reference sequence).

This clonotype appeared a few times. The CDR3 sequence: CASSLEGGGQYF. Written as DNA, the CDR3 is TGTGCCAGCAGCTTAGAAGGGGGCGGGCAGTACTTC. This rearrangement joins TRBV7-2 to TRBJ2-7; 7 positions agree with TRBD1. Germline V CDR1 and CDR2: SGHTA, FQGNSA. The CDR3 is 12 residues long. V trimming: 1 base; J trimming: 9 bases; junction bases outside the gene matches: 3.

This clonotype was observed many times. CDR3 amino acids: CASSKSRQNGYTF. Here the CDR3 DNA reads TGTGCCAGCAGCAAATCGCGACAAAACGGCTACACCTTC. This rearrangement joins TRBV11-2 to TRBJ1-2, with D hard to call. Germline V CDR1 and CDR2: SGHAT, FQNNGV. The V end was cut by 5 bases, the J end by 8 bases, with 15 bases between. There are 13 residues in the CDR3.

The chain joins TRBV20-1 to TRBJ2-7; D possibly uses TRBD1 or TRBD2 (6 bases each). There are 13 residues in the CDR3. In germline, CDR1 is DFQATT, CDR2 SNEGSKA (reference sequence). This CDR3 is CSAKGGPSREQYF. CDR3 DNA sequence: TGCAGCGCCAAGGGGGGACCATCACGGGAGCAGTACTTC.

This clonotype came up a few times. This chain links TRBV29-1 with TRBJ2-1; D might be TRBD1 or TRBD2, each matching 5 bases. V dropped 7 bases and J dropped 9 bases, with 22 bases sitting between them. Germline CDR1 is SQVTM and CDR2 is ANQGSEA. The CDR3 contains 14 residues. CDR3 sequence reads: CSAMGDLSRAEQFF. Here the CDR3 DNA reads TGCAGCGCAATGGGGGACCTTTCGCGGGCTGAGCAGTTCTTC.

This chain connects TRBV28 to TRBJ2-1; 7 positions agree with TRBD1. The CDR3 consists of 13 residues. J lost 7 bases, V lost 6 bases, and 6 bases had no gene match. Germline V gives CDR1 MDHEN, CDR2 SYDVKM. CDR3: CASRHRGWNEQFF. As DNA, the CDR3 is TGTGCCAGCAGGCACAGGGGATGGAATGAGCAGTTCTTC.

Worth noting for this clonotype: A read error may account for a junction end that differs from germline. V usage is TRBV6-4 and J usage is TRBJ2-7; D is unclear. CDR3 length: 15 amino acids. CDR1 and CDR2 from the germline V gene are MRHNA and SNTAGT. The CDR3 region has the DNA TGTGCCAGCAGTTACTCGACGACTGGGCAGGAAGAGCAGTACTTC. Protein: CASSYSTTGQEEQYF.

This clonotype has a count of ten or more. The V and J genes are TRBV24-1 and TRBJ2-3; the D call may be TRBD1 or TRBD2 (5 bases each). Germline lookup yields CDR1 KGHDR and CDR2 SFDVKD. V was trimmed by 10 bases and J by 1 base, leaving 23 bases between them. The length of the CDR3 is 17 residues. The CDR3 DNA reads as TGTGCCACTAAACCCCAATACTGGGACGGACGCACAGATACGCAGTATTTT. Protein product: CATKPQYWDGRTDTQYF.

The chain couples TRBV29-1 to TRBJ2-7; D call uncertain. This CDR3 region has 14 residues. Trimming cost V 0 bases and J 2 bases, with 11 bases left between them. The germline V gene has CDR1 SQVTM and CDR2 ANQGSEA. CDR3: CSVEEPTRTYEQYF. In DNA, the CDR3 is TGCAGCGTTGAAGAACCGACACGAACCTACGAGCAGTACTTC.

V usage is TRBV15 and J usage is TRBJ1-5; D remains unclear. V lost 0 bases and J lost 5, with 8 bases in between. The germline gives CDR1 LNHNV, CDR2 YYDKDF (reference sequence). The CDR3 sequence is 14 residues long. CDR3 sequence: CATSRDASYQPQHF. The CDR3 coding sequence is TGTGCCACCAGCAGAGACGCCAGCTATCAGCCCCAGCATTTT.

J is TRBJ2-3 and V is TRBV5-1; 11 bases match TRBD2. V lost 3 bases to trimming and J lost 1 base; unmatched junction nucleotides: 13. The length of the CDR3 is 19 residues. The germline gives CDR1 SGHRS, CDR2 YFSETQ. The CDR3 region is CASSSASSGRSVGTDTQYF. CDR3 sequence (DNA): TGCGCCAGCAGCTCGGCGTCTAGCGGGAGGAGCGTAGGCACAGATACGCAGTATTTT.